The 27 T cell receptor delta chains below come from one sample, sequenced in a study of γδ T cells in repeated Plasmodium falciparum infection. Flow sorting of PBMC yielded separate Vgamma9/Vdelta2+ and Vdelta2-negative gammadelta T cell populations for bulk repertoire analysis. TCRdb re-called clones from the multiplex PCR reads using CATT. This sample has 90,000 to 95,000 delta-chain clones, with roughly 0.98% found just once. The sample consisted of gamma-delta T cells from blood. The receptors were gathered from a pool of human donors (malaria-infected and uninfected, not separated).

The sample holds a few counts of this clone. For this DNA, TCRdb reports the protein of a much larger clone, which diverges at residue 3, most likely from a read error; the protein presented here is translated directly from the DNA. The sample holds other DNA sequences that translate to the same CDR3. The chain couples TRDV2 to TRDJ1; TRDD3 aligns across 11 bases. TCRdb gives no J gene; it was assigned here by matching the DNA to germline. The CDR3 consists of 16 residues. Germline V gene data show CDR1 as GEAIGNYY and CDR2 as EKD. CDR3 protein: CASDTMGDTDTDKLIF. The DNA for the CDR3 is TGTGCCAGTGACACGATGGGGGATACGGACACCGATAAACTCATCTTT.

This clone came up a few times. A far larger clone differs by one base, so this is likely a read error. The V and J genes are TRDV1 and TRDJ1; 8 bases are a match to TRDD3. TCRdb carries no J gene annotation; the J gene was assigned here by matching the DNA with germline. The CDR3 contains 14 residues. Germline lookup yields CDR1 TSWWSYY and CDR2 QGS. This CDR3 is CALGAGYANDKLIF. The DNA for the CDR3 is TGCGCTCTTGGGGCGGGATACGCCAACGATAAACTCATCTTT.

This clone was counted ten times or more. The chain couples TRDV1 to TRDJ1, with 8 bases fitting TRDD3. The CDR3 length is 14 residues. J lost 4 bases, V lost 2 bases, and 3 bases had no gene match. The V gene's germline CDR1 is TSWWSYY and CDR2 QGS. CDR3 sequence reads: CALGENGGFDKLIF. CDR3 in DNA: TGTGCTCTTGGGGAAAATGGGGGATTCGATAAACTCATCTTT.

Remarks on this clone: The protein held in TCRdb is that of a much larger clone and does not match this DNA's translation at residue 9, likely because of a read error; the protein shown is translated from the DNA. The chain couples TRDV2 to TRDJ1, with a weak D call TRDD3 (7 bases). TCRdb records no J gene; here it was assigned by comparing the DNA to germline. Per the germline V gene, CDR1 is GEAIGNYY and CDR2 is EKD. This CDR3 spans 22 amino acids. Trimming removed 0 bases at V and 0 bases at J, with 31 bases between. This CDR3 is CACDTGQYGGIPSLRYTDKLIF. CDR3 in DNA: TGTGCCTGTGACACCGGACAATACGGGGGGATCCCTTCCCTCCGATACACCGATAAACTCATCTTT.

For this clone: Translating this DNA gives a protein that differs at residue 3 from the TCRdb one, which belongs to a much larger clone; a read error is likely, and the protein shown is this translation. This chain's CDR3 is CAPGDTFLLGDPSLTAQLFF. As DNA, the CDR3 is TGTGCTCCTGGGGATACCTTCCTACTCGGGGATCCCTCTTTGACAGCACAACTCTTCTTT. The rearrangement joins TRDV1 to TRDJ2, with a possible D match to TRDD2 (9 bases). CDR3 length: 20 amino acids. Germline CDR1 and CDR2: TSWWSYY and QGS.

Concerning this clone itself: A read error is likely here: a far larger clone is one base away. The same CDR3 also results from other DNA sequences found in this sample. This sequence joins TRDV1 and TRDJ1; 11 bases are a match to TRDD3. CDR3 length: 16 residues. J gave up 8 bases and V 3 bases, and 11 bases lay outside the gene matches. CDR1 and CDR2 from the germline V gene are TSWWSYY and QGS. CDR3 in amino acids: CALGDFLYWGIEKLIF. CDR3 sequence (DNA): TGTGCTCTTGGGGATTTCCTGTACTGGGGGATAGAGAAACTCATCTTT.

On this clone: The mismatch at residue 14 between this DNA's translation and the TCRdb protein of a much larger clone likely reflects a read error; the protein shown is translated from the DNA. The V gene is listed as TRDV2; no J gene was called; TRDD3 is the table's D call, not checked against the DNA. Germline CDR1 GEAIGNYY, CDR2 EKD. The CDR3 extends over 16 amino acids. In DNA, the CDR3 is TGTGCCTGTGACACCGTCGACGGGGGTAGGGCGGATAAATTCATCTTT. Protein sequence: CACDTVDGGRADKFIF.

This clone was detected only a few times. Translating this DNA gives a protein that differs at residue 12 from the TCRdb one, which belongs to a much larger clone; a read error is likely, and the protein shown is this translation. The gene calls are TRDV1 and TRDJ1; D is possibly TRDD3 (6 bases). Germline V gene lookup returns CDR1 TSWWSYY and CDR2 QGS. The CDR3 length is 22 residues. Trimming left V 0 bases short and J 0 bases short, with 29 bases between. Here the CDR3 DNA reads TGTGCTCTTGGGGAACTAGTCTTAGTGTTGGGGATGCGTGGATTTTACACCGATAAACTCATCTTT. Translating gives CALGELVLVLGMRGFYTDKLIF.

In this sample, this clone turned up a few times. TCRdb shows a much larger clone's protein in place of this DNA's translation, and the two differ at residue 15, likely through a read error; the protein shown is translated from the DNA. This chain connects TRDV2 to TRDJ1; D possibly corresponds to TRDD3 (6 bases). This CDR3 region has 17 residues. From germline, CDR1 is GEAIGNYY and CDR2 EKD. CDR3 sequence (DNA): TGTGCCTGTGACACCGTGGGGGCCGGACAGTACACCGATAAACCCATCTTT. It is translated as CACDTVGAGQYTDKPIF.

To note about this clone: A far larger clone differs by one base, so this is likely a read error. Other DNA sequences from this sample encode an identical CDR3 as well. This chain links TRDV1 with TRDJ1, with 12 bases identical to TRDD3. TCRdb records no J gene; here it was assigned by comparing the DNA to germline. CDR1 TSWWSYY and CDR2 QGS come from the germline V gene. The CDR3 has 26 amino acids. CDR3 in DNA: TGCGCTCTTGGGGAATTAGGGCCTCCTACGATTAGCTGGGGGATACGGGGGCCTTCTTACACCGATAAACTCATCTTT. Amino acid sequence: CALGELGPPTISWGIRGPSYTDKLIF.

A note on this clone: TCRdb's protein for this DNA is that of a much larger clone and differs from the translation at residue 7, likely a read error; the protein shown is the DNA translation. The chain is built from TRDV1 and TRDJ1; D is uncertain. Since TCRdb gives no J gene, matching the DNA to germline was used here to assign it. The CDR3 runs 20 residues. The germline V gene encodes CDR1 TSWWSYY and CDR2 QGS. V lost 5 bases, J lost 4 bases, and 32 bases lay in between. The CDR3 reads CALGSRSRKINTRSLDKLIF. CDR3 in DNA: TGTGCTCTTGGGTCCCGGTCCCGCAAAATCAACACTCGATCCCTCGATAAACTCATCTTT.

This clone was counted many times. One base separates it from a far larger clone, so it is likely a read error. The sample contains more than one DNA sequence encoding this CDR3. This chain joins TRDV2 and TRDJ1; D gene ambiguous. Trimming shortened V by 7 bases and J by 1 base, and 24 bases separated the two germline ends. There are 17 residues in the CDR3. CDR1 GEAIGNYY and CDR2 EKD come from the germline V gene. CDR3 coding DNA: TGTGCCTGCGACCGGATGGGAGGATCTCCGGGCACCGATAAACTCATCTTT. Its protein is CACDRMGGSPGTDKLIF.

This clone has only a few counts. A read error likely explains this, since a far larger clone differs by one base. This CDR3 is also generated by other DNA sequences in the sample. V gene TRDV1 combines with J gene TRDJ1; 12 bases fit TRDD3. TCRdb is silent on the J gene; assignment here came from matching the DNA to germline. Germline lookup yields CDR1 TSWWSYY and CDR2 QGS. The CDR3 runs 29 residues. The J segment lost 3 bases and the V segment lost 3 bases, leaving 44 bases of the junction unmatched. The CDR3 region has the DNA TGTGCTCTTGGGGAGCTCATGAGACAAACTATTAAAAAAAAAGGCGTCCTATCTGGGGGATACGAGGACCCCGATAAACTCATCTTT. Protein: CALGELMRQTIKKKGVLSGGYEDPDKLIF.

This clone was detected a few times. This DNA's translation differs at residue 11 from TCRdb's protein, which comes from a much larger clone; a read error is likely, and the protein shown is translated from the DNA. The gene calls are TRDV1 and TRDJ1; D is perhaps TRDD3 (6 bases). Here the J gene was assigned by germline matching of the DNA, as TCRdb has none. Trimming stripped 5 bases from V and 0 bases from J, with 40 bases between. Looked up from germline, CDR1 is TSWWSYY and CDR2 is QGS. The CDR3 loop spans 24 amino acids. The CDR3 nucleotides are TGTGCTCTTGGGACCCTCCGGAGGGGGGCAACTCCTGTTTCTGTACTGGGTGACACCGATAAACTCATCTTT. It codes for CALGTLRRGATPVSVLGDTDKLIF.

To note about this clone: A far larger clone is one nucleotide away, so this likely arose from a read error. Other DNA sequences in this specimen translate into the identical CDR3. In DNA, the CDR3 is TGTGCCTGTGACCCCGGCCTTCCTACGCCTTCTGGCCGCACCGATAAGCTCATCTTT. It encodes CACDPGLPTPSGRTDKLIF. The V gene is TRDV2, but the J gene lacks a call; the table's D call, TRDD2, was not checked against the DNA. The CDR3 is 19 amino acids. Per germline, CDR1 GEAIGNYY and CDR2 EKD.

About this clone itself: The TCRdb protein, from a much larger clone, departs from this DNA's translation at residue 14, likely by read error; the protein shown derives from the DNA. This sequence joins TRDV1 and TRDJ1, with 12 bases identical to TRDD3. This CDR3 spans 16 amino acids. Germline V lookup: CDR1 TSWWSYY, CDR2 QGS. The CDR3 DNA reads TGTGCTCTTGGGGAACGAACTGGGGGATACACCGATAAACGCATCTTT. It is translated as CALGERTGGYTDKRIF.

This clone was seen more than once but under ten times. TCRdb has a much larger clone's protein, which differs at residue 17 from the translation of this DNA, likely because of a read error; what is shown is the protein translated from the DNA. The CDR3 loop is CACDTVGQATGGYTDKPIF. In nucleotides, the CDR3 is TGTGCCTGTGACACCGTGGGGCAAGCTACTGGGGGATACACCGATAAACCCATCTTT. The J gene was not called, though the V gene is TRDV2; the table's TRDD3 call for D was not verified on the DNA. From germline, CDR1 is GEAIGNYY and CDR2 EKD. The CDR3 length is 19 residues.

Remarks on this clone: This sequence is one base from a far larger clone and is likely a read error. This specimen includes other DNA sequences encoding the same CDR3. The rearrangement links TRDV1 to TRDJ1; TRDD3 agrees at 8 bases. The germline V gene has CDR1 TSWWSYY and CDR2 QGS. Trimming cost V 3 bases and J 3 bases; bases outside gene matches: 6. This CDR3 is built from 15 residues. This CDR3 is CALGEPRGYPDKLIF. The CDR3, as DNA: TGTGCTCTTGGGGAGCCTAGGGGATACCCCGATAAACTCATCTTT.

This clone turned up a few times. This likely traces to a read error, being one base from a far larger clone. Other nucleotide sequences from this sample produce the same CDR3. The chain's CDR3 is CALGSCKWGTRGYTDKLIF. CDR3 DNA: TGTGCTCTTGGGTCCTGTAAGTGGGGAACCCGGGGGTACACCGATAAACTCATCTTT. V and J are TRDV1 and TRDJ1; TRDD3 is a possible D gene (5 bases). The J gene was missing in TCRdb and was found by matching the end of the DNA to germline. The V gene's germline CDR1 is TSWWSYY and CDR2 QGS. CDR3 length: 19 residues. V was pared by 5 bases and J by 0 bases, with 25 bases between.

This clone occurred many times. The translation of this DNA and the TCRdb protein of a much larger clone differ at residue 13, probably owing to a read error; the protein shown here is translated from the DNA. This chain links TRDV2 with TRDJ1; a weak D match, TRDD3 (5 bases). The germline gives CDR1 GEAIGNYY, CDR2 EKD. CDR3 length: 22 residues. The V end lost 1 base, the J end lost 0 bases, and 32 bases lay between the germline ends. DNA for the CDR3: TGTGCCTGTGACACTGTTTCCAGGGGGTCAGTACCGGCTTATCTAGACACCGATAAACTCATCTTT. The encoded protein is CACDTVSRGSVPAYLDTDKLIF.

With respect to this clone: TCRdb's protein for this DNA is that of a much larger clone and differs from the translation at residue 17, likely a read error; the protein shown is the DNA translation. The CDR3 region has the DNA TGTGCTCTTGGGGAACTGCGCGGCCTTCCCCAAGCATCAGGGACCTGTATTACCCTGACCTACGATAAACTCATCTTT. Translated: CALGELRGLPQASGTCITLTYDKLIF. The gene calls are TRDV1 and TRDJ1; the D gene is possibly TRDD2 (6 bases). CDR1 and CDR2 from the germline V gene are TSWWSYY and QGS. Deletions cut 0 bases from V and 4 bases from J, with 45 bases between. This CDR3 is built from 26 residues.

As for this clone: This likely stems from a read error, as it lies one base from a far larger clone. Other DNA sequences within the sample encode an identical CDR3. V usage is TRDV1 and J usage is TRDJ1; maybe TRDD2 (5 bases). TCRdb lists no J gene, so it was determined here by aligning the DNA to germline. The length of the CDR3 is 16 residues. Germline assignment: CDR1 TSWWSYY and CDR2 QGS. V lost 2 bases and J lost 1, with 14 bases in between. DNA for the CDR3: TGTGCTCTTGGGGAAACATCCTCCTATAGCACCGATAAACTCATCTTT. Translating it yields CALGETSSYSTDKLIF.

This clone was seen more than once but under ten times. A read error likely explains why the TCRdb protein, taken from a much larger clone, differs from this DNA's translation at residue 5; the protein shown is translated from the DNA. The chain joins TRDV1 to TRDJ1; TRDD3 might be the D (5 bases). Because TCRdb records no J gene, it was assigned here through a match of the DNA to germline. The CDR3 extends over 16 amino acids. Germline V CDR1 and CDR2: TSWWSYY, QGS. The CDR3 DNA sequence: TGTGCTCTTGGGAAACTGGAGGTGGGGTCCACCGATAAACTCATCTTT. It is translated as CALGKLEVGSTDKLIF.

This clone appeared many times. The protein held in TCRdb is that of a much larger clone and does not match this DNA's translation at residue 13, likely because of a read error; the protein shown is translated from the DNA. The rearrangement links TRDV1 to TRDJ1; possible D gene TRDD2, 6 bases. From germline, CDR1 is TSWWSYY and CDR2 QGS. The CDR3 consists of 17 residues. V shed 4 bases and J shed 8 bases, with 26 bases lying between them. The CDR3 nucleotides are TGTGCTCTTGGGGTATTGCCTTCCGACGCACTTCGGGGCAAACTCATCTTT. It encodes CALGVLPSDALRGKLIF.

Comment on this clone: This likely stems from a read error, as it lies one base from a far larger clone. Other DNA sequences in this specimen translate into the identical CDR3. The V gene was identified as TRDV2, while no J gene was called; the table's D call of TRDD3 was not tested on the DNA. Germline V gene lookup returns CDR1 GEAIGNYY and CDR2 EKD. The CDR3 runs to 18 residues. This CDR3 is CACDTIPGNERGTDKLIF. In DNA, the CDR3 is TGTGCCTGTGACACAATCCCCGGGAATGAGAGAGGGACCGATAAGCTCATCTTT.

A note on this clone: It is likely a read error: a sequence one base away is far more abundant. Within the sample, other DNA sequences also encode this same CDR3. The genes are TRDV1 and TRDJ1; 13 nucleotides align to TRDD3. Germline loops: CDR1 TSWWSYY, CDR2 QGS. CDR3 size: 20 residues. The CDR3 spells CALGELLGTGGYGYTDKLIF. DNA of the CDR3: TGTGCCCTTGGGGAACTCTTGGGAACTGGGGGATACGGTTACACCGATAAACTCATCTTT.

This clone was picked up many times. The chain carries TRDV1 and TRDJ1, with 8 bases fitting TRDD3. The germline V gene encodes CDR1 TSWWSYY and CDR2 QGS. After removal of 0 bases from V and 2 bases from J, the junction contained 23 bases not matched to a gene. The CDR3 is 22 amino acids. In DNA, the CDR3 is TGTGCTCTTGGGGAACTAGTGTCTCCAATTGGGGGGTACTGGGGGCTTACCGATAAACTCATCTTT. Translation gives CALGELVSPIGGYWGLTDKLIF.